The source of this T cell receptor (beta chain) is a study of control samples from healthy donors and cancer patients. Of note for this clone: Sequence at one end of the junction differs from germline and may be a read error.

Using immunoSEQ multiplex PCR, the repertoire was profiled, and TCRdb retains in-frame clones only, with some absent. Of around 170,000 clones listed, around 91% are singletons. Source material: blood. The clonotype originates from a woman between 45 and 60 years old in good health.

The CDR3 DNA sequence: TGTGCCAGCAGAGAATCGGGCATGAACACTGAAGCTTTCTTT. Protein sequence: CASRESGMNTEAFF. The chain recombines TRBV25-1 with TRBJ1-1; no firm D call. Germline assignment: CDR1 MGHDK and CDR2 SYGVNS. This CDR3 has 14 amino acids.